Detailed here is one T cell receptor (beta chain). Germline V gene lookup returns CDR1 SGDLS and CDR2 YYNGEE. V lost 1 base, J lost 8 bases, and 15 bases lay in between. The CDR3 has 15 amino acids. The record originates from a study of shared clonotypes between healthy human individuals. Using immunoSEQ multiplex PCR, the repertoire was profiled, and TCRdb retains in-frame clones only, with some absent. The repertoire holds 2 million to 2.5 million clones, with approximately 96% as singletons. J is TRBJ1-4 and V is TRBV9; a possible D gene is TRBD1 (5 bases). Sequencing input: naive CD4+ T cells sorted from blood. Subset: CD45RA+ positively selected. The receptor was derived from a man aged 18-30 years in good health. CDR3 residues: CASSVLDTGDEKLFF. DNA of the CDR3: TGTGCCAGCAGCGTACTGGACACGGGTGACGAAAAACTGTTTTTT.